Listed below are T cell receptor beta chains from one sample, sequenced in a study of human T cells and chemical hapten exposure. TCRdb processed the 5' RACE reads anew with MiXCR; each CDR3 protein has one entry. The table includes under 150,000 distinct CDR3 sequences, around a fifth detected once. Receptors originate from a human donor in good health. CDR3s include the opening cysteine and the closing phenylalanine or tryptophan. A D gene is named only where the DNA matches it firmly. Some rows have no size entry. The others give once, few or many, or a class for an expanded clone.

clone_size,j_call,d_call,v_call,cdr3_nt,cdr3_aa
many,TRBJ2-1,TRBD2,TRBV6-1,TGTGCCAGCAACGAGCGGGAGTTCTACAATGAGCAGTTCTTC,CASNEREFYNEQFF
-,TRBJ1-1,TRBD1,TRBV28,TGTGCCAGCAGGGGAGGGACAGGGGCCCCCAGAACTGAAGCTTTCTTT,CASRGGTGAPRTEAFF
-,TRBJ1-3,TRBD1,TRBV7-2,TGTGCCAGCAGCCCCCGGACAGGGGGCGGGGGAAACACCATATATTTT,CASSPRTGGGGNTIYF
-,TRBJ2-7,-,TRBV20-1,TGCAGTGCTAGAGATGGAGGGCGGAGCGAGCAGTACTTC,CSARDGGRSEQYF
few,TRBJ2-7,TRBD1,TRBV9,TGTGCCAGCAGCGTAGGGGACAGGGGTTACGAGCAGTACTTC,CASSVGDRGYEQYF
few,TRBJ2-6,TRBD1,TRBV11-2,TGTGCCAGCAGCTATAGTAGGGGGACAGGGACTGGGGCCAACGTCCTGACTTTC,CASSYSRGTGTGANVLTF
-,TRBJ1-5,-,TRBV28,TGTGCCAGCAGTTTAGATCAGGGGAAAACTCAGCCCCAGCATTTT,CASSLDQGKTQPQHF
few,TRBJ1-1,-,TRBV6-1,TGTGCCAGCAGTGTAAGTTGGGGCACTGAAGCTTTCTTT,CASSVSWGTEAFF
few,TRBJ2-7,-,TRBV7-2,TGTGCCAGCAAACCAAGAAGGGGCCGTTACGAGCAGTACTTC,CASKPRRGRYEQYF
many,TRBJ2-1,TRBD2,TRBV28,TGTGCCAGCAGTTTATACGGACTAGCGAGGGTTAATGAGCAGTTCTTC,CASSLYGLARVNEQFF
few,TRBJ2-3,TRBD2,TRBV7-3,TGTGCCAGCAGCTTTGGCGGGAGAGTAAGGGATACGCAGTATTTT,CASSFGGRVRDTQYF
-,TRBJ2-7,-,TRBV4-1,TGCGCCAGCAGCCAAGAAGAGAGCAGGGTCTTTGAGCAGTACTTC,CASSQEESRVFEQYF
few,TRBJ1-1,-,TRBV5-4,TGTGCCAGCAGCTTCCCGAGGTCGAACACTGAAGCTTTCTTT,CASSFPRSNTEAFF
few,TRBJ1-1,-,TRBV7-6,TGTGCCAGCAGCTTGGACCCGAACACTGAAGCTTTCTTT,CASSLDPNTEAFF
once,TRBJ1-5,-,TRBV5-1,TGCGCCAGCAGCTCGAAATTGGGTCTAATGGGCAATCAGCCCCAGCATTTT,CASSSKLGLMGNQPQHF
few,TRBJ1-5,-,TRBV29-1,TGCAGCGTTGTCCCCCACGAAGCGGGCAATCAGCCCCAGCATTTT,CSVVPHEAGNQPQHF
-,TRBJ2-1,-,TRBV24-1,TGTGCCACCAGGTCCGGGGGTTCTGGGTACAATGAGCAGTTCTTC,CATRSGGSGYNEQFF
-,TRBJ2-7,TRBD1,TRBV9,TGTGCCAGCAGCGGTCGGGACAGCCACTCCTACGAGCAGTACTTC,CASSGRDSHSYEQYF
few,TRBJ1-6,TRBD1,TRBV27,TGTGCCAGCAGGGGGGACAGTTTGTATAATTCACCCCTCCACTTT,CASRGDSLYNSPLHF
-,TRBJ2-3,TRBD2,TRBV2,TGTGCCAGCAGCCAACTAGCGGGAATTACAGATACGCAGTATTTT,CASSQLAGITDTQYF
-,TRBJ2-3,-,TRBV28,TGTGCCAGCAGAAAGGTGGCTAGCGCGGGGGATACGCAGTATTTT,CASRKVASAGDTQYF
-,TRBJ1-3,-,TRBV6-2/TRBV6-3,TGTGCCAGCAGTTACTCGGCTGGCCCCTCTGGAAACACCATATATTTT,CASSYSAGPSGNTIYF
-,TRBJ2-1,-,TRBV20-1,TGCAGCCGACTAGGGCGAAACAATGAGCAGTTCTTC,CSRLGRNNEQFF
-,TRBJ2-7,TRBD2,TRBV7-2,TGTGCCAGCAGCTTAGGGAGCTCACTAGCGGGAGGGCCTTACGAGCAGTACTTC,CASSLGSSLAGGPYEQYF
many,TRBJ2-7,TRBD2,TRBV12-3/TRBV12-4,TGTGCCAGCAGAGTAGCGGGAGATTTTGTGCAGTACTTC,CASRVAGDFVQYF
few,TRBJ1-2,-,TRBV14,TGTGCCAGCAGCCGAGACAGAGGAGACTATGGCTACACCTTC,CASSRDRGDYGYTF
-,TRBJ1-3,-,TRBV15,TGTGCCACCAGCAGAGATTCCGCTAGAAACACCATATATTTT,CATSRDSARNTIYF
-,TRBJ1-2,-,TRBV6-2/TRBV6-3,TGTGCCAGCAGTTTGGGTGGCGGCGGCTACACCTTC,CASSLGGGGYTF
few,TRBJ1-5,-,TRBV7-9,TGTGCCAGCAGCTTAGAGGGGACGCCTAATCAGCCCCAGCATTTT,CASSLEGTPNQPQHF
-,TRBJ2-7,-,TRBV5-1,TGCGCCAGCAGCCCGCTGGGGGTCGGGGAGCAGTACTTC,CASSPLGVGEQYF
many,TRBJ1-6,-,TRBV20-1,TGCAGTGCTAAACAGGGAGTTGGTAATTCACCCCTCCACTTT,CSAKQGVGNSPLHF
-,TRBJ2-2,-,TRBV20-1,TGCAGTGCGGGTAGCTTCGACACCGGGGAGCTGTTTTTT,CSAGSFDTGELFF
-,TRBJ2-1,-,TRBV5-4,TGTGCCAGCAGCTCACCTCCCGGGAATGAGCAGTTCTTC,CASSSPPGNEQFF
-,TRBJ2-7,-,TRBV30,TGTGCCTGGAGCCGACCAGGGGCAGCGGCTTTTACCTACGAGCAGTACTTC,CAWSRPGAAAFTYEQYF
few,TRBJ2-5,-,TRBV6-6,TGTGCCAGCAGTTACCGGCAGGGAGAGACCCAGTACTTC,CASSYRQGETQYF
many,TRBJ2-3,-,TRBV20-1,TGCAGTGCAACAACTTCGGGGTTCAGCACAGATACGCAGTATTTT,CSATTSGFSTDTQYF
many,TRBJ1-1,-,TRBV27,TGTGCCAGCAGTTTAGTGAGAGGCACTGAAGCTTTCTTT,CASSLVRGTEAFF
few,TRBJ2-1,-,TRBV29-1,TGCAGCGTTGAAGATCAGGTAGGAACCCCGCAGTTCTTC,CSVEDQVGTPQFF
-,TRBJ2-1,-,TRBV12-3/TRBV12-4,TGTGCCAGCAGTGTTGGGGCGGGATATGAGCAGTTCTTC,CASSVGAGYEQFF
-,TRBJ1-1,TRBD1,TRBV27,TGTGCCAGCACCACCTTCCGGACAGGGGAGACTGAAGCTTTCTTT,CASTTFRTGETEAFF
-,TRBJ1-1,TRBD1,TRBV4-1,TGCGCCAGCAGCCATTCACAGGGGTACACTGAAGCTTTCTTT,CASSHSQGYTEAFF
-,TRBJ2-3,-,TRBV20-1,TGCAGTGCTAGCCCCCCATCAGATACGCAGTATTTT,CSASPPSDTQYF
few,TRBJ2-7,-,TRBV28,TGTGCCAGCAGTACCGGGACCCCCGACGAGCAGTACTTC,CASSTGTPDEQYF
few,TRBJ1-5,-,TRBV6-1,TGTGCCAGCAGTCAGATCAACAGGTACAATCAGCCCCAGCATTTT,CASSQINRYNQPQHF
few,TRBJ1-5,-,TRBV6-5,TGTGCCAGCAGTTACGCAGGCCAACCAGAGTCCCAGCATTTT,CASSYAGQPESQHF
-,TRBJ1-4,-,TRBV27,TGTGCCAGCAGTTTAAGAAGGGCAACTAATGAAAAACTGTTTTTT,CASSLRRATNEKLFF
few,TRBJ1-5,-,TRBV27,TGTGCCAGCAGTTCAGTGATGGGGGATCAGCCCCAGCATTTT,CASSSVMGDQPQHF
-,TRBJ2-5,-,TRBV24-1,TGTGCCACCAGTGAAGTGGGGAGGAAGACCCAGTACTTC,CATSEVGRKTQYF
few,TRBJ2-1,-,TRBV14,TGTGCCAGCAGCCAAGTAGCGTTAGGCATCTACAATGAGCAGTTCTTC,CASSQVALGIYNEQFF
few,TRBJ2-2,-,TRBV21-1,TGTGCCCGCCGAGGTCCTAGCGGCGGTATCCTCACCGGGGAGCTGTTTTTT,CARRGPSGGILTGELFF
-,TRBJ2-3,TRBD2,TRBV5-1,TGCGCCAGCAGCTGGGCGGGAGCGGGCACAGATACGCAGTATTTT,CASSWAGAGTDTQYF
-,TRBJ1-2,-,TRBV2,TGTGCCAGCAGCCCCCGGCGGCAGGCTAACTATGGCTACACCTTC,CASSPRRQANYGYTF
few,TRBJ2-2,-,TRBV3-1,TGTGCCAGCAGGGGGGACACCGGGGAGCTGTTTTTT,CASRGDTGELFF
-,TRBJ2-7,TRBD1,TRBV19,TGTGCCAGTAGGAGGACAGGGGGTTACGAGCAGTACTTC,CASRRTGGYEQYF
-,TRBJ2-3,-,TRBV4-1,TGCGCCAGCAGCCAAGAATACACAGATACGCAGTATTTT,CASSQEYTDTQYF